This TCR beta chain originates from a study of cytomegalovirus exposure and HLA in healthy donors. The study's findings and limits: That first-cohort TCR clusters tended to co-occur in the approximately 110 validation repertoires was found in a later analysis. Testing in vitro showed a few CMV-associated chains specific for CMV antigens. More than 150 TCR beta chains were listed as cytomegalovirus-associated. It was reportedly the case that the classifier diagnosed cytomegalovirus status with high specificity and sensitivity.

Comments on this clone: Its antigen is not identified.

The assay was immunoSEQ multiplex PCR, and TCRdb's table has in-frame clones only and misses some. This sample has under 200,000 clones, with around nine tenths found just once. Germline V CDR1 and CDR2: SGHNT, YYREEE (reference sequence). V was clipped by 6 bases and J by 6 bases; unmatched bases: 13. There are 16 residues in the CDR3. The sample was PBMCs. This clonotype was obtained from a man in his late teens or twenties in good health and CMV-seropositive. The chain couples TRBV5-4 to TRBJ2-2, with TRBD2 identical over 8 bases. The CDR3 DNA reads TGTGCCAGCACCATAAGAGCGGGAGTCGGCGCCGGGGAGCTGTTTTTT. Amino acid sequence: CASTIRAGVGAGELFF.